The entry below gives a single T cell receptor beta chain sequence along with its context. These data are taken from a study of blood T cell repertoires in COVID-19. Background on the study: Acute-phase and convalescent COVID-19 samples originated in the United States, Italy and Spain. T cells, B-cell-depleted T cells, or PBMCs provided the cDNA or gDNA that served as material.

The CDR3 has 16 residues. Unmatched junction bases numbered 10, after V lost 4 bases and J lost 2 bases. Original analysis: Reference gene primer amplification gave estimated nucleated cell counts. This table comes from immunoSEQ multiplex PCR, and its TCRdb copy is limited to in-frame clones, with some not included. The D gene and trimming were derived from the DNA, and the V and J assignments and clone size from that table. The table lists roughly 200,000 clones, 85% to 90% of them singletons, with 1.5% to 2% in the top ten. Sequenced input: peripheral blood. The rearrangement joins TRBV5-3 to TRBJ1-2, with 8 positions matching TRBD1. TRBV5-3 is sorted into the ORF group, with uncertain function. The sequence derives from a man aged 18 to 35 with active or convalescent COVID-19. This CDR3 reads CARSTMTGVENYGYTF. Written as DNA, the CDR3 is TGTGCCAGAAGCACTATGACAGGGGTAGAGAACTATGGCTACACCTTC.